The 11 T cell receptor beta chains listed next were all sequenced from one sample in a study of blood T cell repertoires in COVID-19. Using immunoSEQ multiplex PCR, the repertoire was profiled, and TCRdb retains in-frame clones only, with some absent. This table holds approximately 50,000 clones, more than 85% found once. What was sequenced was peripheral blood. The origin of the receptors is a man between 45 and 60 years old with active COVID-19.

The chain is built from TRBV19 and TRBJ1-1, with D possibly TRBD1 on 6 matching bases. The CDR3 runs 13 residues. V dropped 6 bases and J dropped 3 bases, with 11 bases sitting between them. Germline V gene sequence: CDR1 LNHDA, CDR2 SQIVND (reference sequence). CDR3 loop: CASRAGVDTEAFF. The CDR3 DNA sequence: TGTGCCAGTAGGGCAGGGGTGGACACTGAAGCTTTCTTT. Filled out from reference TRBV19 and TRBJ1-1, the complete variable domain reads DGGITQSPKYLFRKEGQNVTLSCEQNLNHDAMYWYRQDPGQGLRLIYYSQIVNDFQKGDIAEGYSVSREKKESFPLTVTSAQKNPTAFYLCASRAGVDTEAFFGQGTRLTVV.

The chain links TRBV5-4 to TRBJ2-7, with 11 bases matching TRBD2. Germline CDR1 SGHNT, CDR2 YYREEE (reference sequence). The V gene end was trimmed by 5 bases and the J gene end by 4 bases; junction bases not matched to a gene: 5. This CDR3 spans 14 amino acids. The CDR3 protein is CASSSTSGSYEQYF. Here the CDR3 DNA reads TGTGCCAGCAGTTCAACTAGCGGGAGTTACGAGCAGTACTTC. Based on the CDR3 plus reference TRBV5-4 and TRBJ2-7, the full variable domain is ETGVTQSPTHLIKTRGQQVTLRCSSQSGHNTVSWYQQALGQGPQFIFQYYREEENGRGNFPPRFSGLQFPNYSSELNVNALELDDSALYLCASSSTSGSYEQYFGPGTRLTVT.

A single count supports this clone. In DNA form, the CDR3 reads TGTGCCAGCACCCGGGACAGGGCTTATGGCTACACCTTC. Amino acids: CASTRDRAYGYTF. This chain uses TRBV6-5 with TRBJ1-2; 9 bases fit TRBD1. Trimming removed 7 bases from V and 5 bases from J; junction bases left unmatched: 5. The CDR3 is 13 amino acids. In germline, CDR1 is MNHEY, CDR2 SVGAGI.

The chain employs TRBV19 and TRBJ2-5, with D possibly TRBD2 on 5 matching bases. In germline, CDR1 is LNHDA, CDR2 SQIVND (reference sequence). The CDR3 is 12 amino acids. Trimming took off 4 bases at V and 5 bases at J, with 8 bases between the two ends. The CDR3 loop is CASSTRGETQYF. CDR3 sequence (DNA): TGTGCCAGTAGTACCAGAGGGGAGACCCAGTACTTC.

The chain combines TRBV18 with TRBJ1-2, with D possibly TRBD1 on 6 matching bases. Trimming cost V 3 bases and J 8 bases, with 13 bases left between them. Germline loops: CDR1 KGHSH, CDR2 LQKENI. The CDR3 has 13 amino acids. This CDR3 is CASSPMDSWGYTF. CDR3 in DNA: TGTGCCAGCTCACCGATGGACAGTTGGGGCTACACCTTC.

This rearrangement joins TRBV4-2 to TRBJ2-1; 10 positions match TRBD2. This CDR3 spans 16 amino acids. Germline V gene sequence: CDR1 LGHNA, CDR2 YNFKEQ. Germline trimming cut 0 bases from V and 3 bases from J; bases unmatched to any gene: 2. CDR3 sequence reads: CASSQDASGGYNEQFF. Here the CDR3 DNA reads TGTGCCAGCAGCCAAGATGCTAGCGGGGGCTACAATGAGCAGTTCTTC.

The chain has TRBV18 and TRBJ1-6, with a tentative D call TRBD1 (6 bases). With 6 bases removed from V and 8 bases from J, the gap between germline ends came to 17 bases. CDR3 length: 15 residues. Germline CDR1 reads KGHSH; CDR2 reads LQKENI. CDR3 in amino acids: CASSPSQGPYSPLHF. CDR3 nucleotides: TGTGCCAGCTCCCCTAGCCAGGGGCCCTATTCACCCCTCCACTTT. The entire variable domain, with the rest obtained from reference TRBV18 and TRBJ1-6, is as follows: NAGVMQNPRHLVRRRGQEARLRCSPMKGHSHVYWYRQLPEEGLKFMVYLQKENIIDESGMPKERFSAEFPKEGPSILRIQQVVRGDSAAYFCASSPSQGPYSPLHFGNGTRLTVT.

The CDR3 DNA reads TGTGCCTCTAAACGCGTGGCTAATGAAAAACTGTTTTTT. It yields the protein CASKRVANEKLFF. The rearrangement uses TRBV19 and TRBJ1-4; D is unclear. The V gene's germline CDR1 is LNHDA and CDR2 SQIVND (reference sequence). Between the trimmed V and J ends, which lost 11 bases and 3 bases, there was a span of 13 bases. The CDR3 loop spans 13 amino acids.

The chain links TRBV6-5 to TRBJ1-1; D perhaps matches TRBD1 (6 bases). This CDR3 is 13 amino acids long. Per germline, CDR1 MNHEY and CDR2 SVGAGI. Between the trimmed V and J ends, which lost 6 bases and 4 bases, there was a span of 12 bases. The DNA of the CDR3 is TGTGCCAGCAGAAGGGACACCCCCACTGAAGCTTTCTTT. It is translated as CASRRDTPTEAFF.

The chain is built from TRBV6-5 and TRBJ2-1, with 10 nucleotides matching TRBD2. From germline, CDR1 is MNHEY and CDR2 SVGAGI. Unmatched junction bases numbered 5, after V lost 5 bases and J lost 7 bases. The length of the CDR3 is 14 residues. In DNA, the CDR3 is TGTGCCAGCAGTCGACTAGCGGGCGGTAATGAGCAGTTCTTC. Protein sequence: CASSRLAGGNEQFF.

This clone was recorded once. The rearrangement links TRBV13 to TRBJ2-1; D is unclear. This CDR3 is 12 amino acids long. The germline V and J ends were trimmed by 5 bases and 4 bases, with 6 bases remaining between them. Per the germline V gene, CDR1 is PRHDT and CDR2 is FYEKMQ (reference sequence). This CDR3 reads CASSPGYNEQFF. DNA for the CDR3: TGTGCCAGCAGCCCCGGTTACAATGAGCAGTTCTTC.